In its sample, the clone carrying this T cell receptor beta chain was seen many times. TCRdb analysed the RACE reads with MiXCR anew, one entry per CDR3 protein. This table holds under 50,000 distinct CDR3 sequences, approximately 12% found once. This sample was taken from a study of human T cells and chemical hapten exposure. This CDR3 is 13 amino acids long. The V and J ends lost 4 bases and 8 bases, in that order; junction bases with no gene match: 5. Germline values: CDR1 SQVTM, CDR2 ANQGSEA. Sample time point: patch test 3, about 24 weeks after DPC sensitization. As for treatment: therapeutic diphenylcyclopropenone sensitization with weekly scalp DPC. Total RNA extraction was carried out from unfractionated whole blood.

The rearrangement joins TRBV29-1 to TRBJ2-2, with TRBD1 matching over 9 bases. Sequenced material: whole blood, taken in connection with sensitization to the hapten diphenylcyclopropenone (DPC). This receptor was obtained from a woman aged 40 to 50 with alopecia areata. Some clones in this sample may be carry-over from other donors' samples. The CDR3, as DNA: TGCAGCGTTGCGGGACAGGGAACGGGGGAGCTGTTTTTT. As protein: CSVAGQGTGELFF.